These T cell receptor beta chains were read from a single sample in a study of CD8 T cells in Susac syndrome. TCRdb fed the immunoSEQ multiplex PCR reads into MiXCR, producing one record per CDR3 protein. The top ten hold 0.3% of the sample, which has around 95,000 distinct CDR3 sequences, 95% seen once. Sequencing used CD8+ T cells from PBMCs. These receptors originate from a human donor with Susac syndrome. Each CDR3 is given with its conserved first and last residue. Fields, in order: D gene, V gene, J gene, CDR3 length, clone size, CDR3 protein, CDR3 DNA. A D gene is named only where the DNA matches it firmly. Size values are once, few and many counts, or a class for expanded clones, and some rows have none.

d_call: .
v_call: TRBV4-1
j_call: TRBJ2-1
cdr3_length: 15
clone_size: .
cdr3_aa: CASSQDSEGANEQFF
cdr3_nt: TGCGCCAGCAGCCAAGATTCGGAAGGGGCCAATGAGCAGTTCTTC

d_call: .
v_call: TRBV28
j_call: TRBJ2-1
cdr3_length: 14
clone_size: .
cdr3_aa: CASSSGSGYNEQFF
cdr3_nt: TGTGCCAGCAGTTCGGGTAGCGGCTACAATGAGCAGTTCTTC

d_call: .
v_call: TRBV6-1
j_call: TRBJ1-1
cdr3_length: 13
clone_size: .
cdr3_aa: CASSGDWGAEAFF
cdr3_nt: TGTGCCAGCAGTGGGGACTGGGGGGCTGAAGCTTTCTTT

d_call: .
v_call: TRBV29-1
j_call: TRBJ2-3
cdr3_length: 14
clone_size: .
cdr3_aa: CSVAGTPSTDTQYF
cdr3_nt: TGCAGCGTTGCAGGGACCCCTAGCACAGATACGCAGTATTTT

d_call: .
v_call: TRBV20-1
j_call: TRBJ1-2
cdr3_length: 9
clone_size: .
cdr3_aa: CSAGYGYTF
cdr3_nt: TGCAGTGCCGGCTATGGCTACACCTTC

d_call: .
v_call: TRBV4-1
j_call: TRBJ2-5
cdr3_length: 13
clone_size: .
cdr3_aa: CASSPSQVQTQYF
cdr3_nt: TGCGCCAGCAGCCCCTCGCAAGTCCAGACCCAGTACTTC

d_call: TRBD1
v_call: TRBV7-9
j_call: TRBJ2-1
cdr3_length: 15
clone_size: .
cdr3_aa: CASRWTGGASDEQFF
cdr3_nt: TGTGCCAGCAGATGGACAGGGGGCGCGTCCGATGAGCAGTTCTTC

d_call: TRBD1
v_call: TRBV5-1
j_call: TRBJ2-3
cdr3_length: 14
clone_size: .
cdr3_aa: CASSLDGTVDTQYF
cdr3_nt: TGCGCCAGCAGCTTGGACGGGACAGTAGATACGCAGTATTTT

d_call: TRBD1
v_call: TRBV7-2
j_call: TRBJ1-4
cdr3_length: 14
clone_size: once
cdr3_aa: CASSPDRVYEKLFF
cdr3_nt: TGTGCCAGCAGCCCGGACAGGGTTTATGAAAAACTGTTTTTT

d_call: .
v_call: TRBV29-1
j_call: TRBJ2-5
cdr3_length: 12
clone_size: .
cdr3_aa: CSVEKAEETQYF
cdr3_nt: TGCAGCGTAGAAAAGGCAGAAGAGACCCAGTACTTC

d_call: .
v_call: TRBV20-1
j_call: TRBJ2-1
cdr3_length: 15
clone_size: .
cdr3_aa: CSARDLHGGYNEQFF
cdr3_nt: TGCAGTGCTAGGGATCTTCACGGGGGTTACAATGAGCAGTTCTTC

d_call: TRBD2
v_call: TRBV2
j_call: TRBJ2-7
cdr3_length: 14
clone_size: .
cdr3_aa: CASSGLAGRYEQYF
cdr3_nt: TGTGCCAGCAGCGGACTAGCGGGAAGGTACGAGCAGTACTTC

d_call: .
v_call: TRBV15
j_call: TRBJ2-7
cdr3_length: 13
clone_size: .
cdr3_aa: CATGAGWAAEQYF
cdr3_nt: TGTGCCACCGGGGCCGGTTGGGCGGCCGAGCAGTACTTC

d_call: .
v_call: TRBV18
j_call: TRBJ1-2
cdr3_length: 13
clone_size: .
cdr3_aa: CASSPVANYGYTF
cdr3_nt: TGTGCCAGCTCACCAGTGGCCAACTATGGCTACACCTTC

d_call: .
v_call: TRBV29-1
j_call: TRBJ1-1
cdr3_length: 12
clone_size: .
cdr3_aa: CSGGDGNTEAFF
cdr3_nt: TGCAGCGGGGGGGACGGGAACACTGAAGCTTTCTTT

d_call: TRBD1
v_call: TRBV25-1
j_call: TRBJ2-7
cdr3_length: 12
clone_size: .
cdr3_aa: CASSEYRGEQYF
cdr3_nt: TGTGCCAGCAGTGAGTACAGGGGCGAGCAGTACTTC